This entry lists 12 T cell receptor beta chains sequenced from one sample in a study of blood T cell repertoires in COVID-19. The assay was immunoSEQ multiplex PCR, and TCRdb's table has in-frame clones only and misses some. This table has roughly 250,000 clones, 91% appearing once. The sample consisted of PBMCs or T cells enriched from blood (not recorded which). All receptors derive from a human donor in a cohort exposed to, infected with or recovered from COVID-19 (not recorded which). The donor label of this sample is uncertain.

This clone was observed a single time. The rearrangement links TRBV3-1 (or the pseudogene TRBV3-2) to TRBJ2-7; 12 nucleotides align to TRBD2. Germline-derived CDR1 and CDR2 are LGHDT and YNNKEL (reference sequence). Germline trimming cut 0 bases from V and 2 bases from J; bases unmatched to any gene: 2. The CDR3 is made up of 16 amino acids. The CDR3 spells CASSQEGLAGPYEQYF. As DNA, the CDR3 is TGTGCCAGCAGCCAAGAGGGACTAGCGGGCCCCTACGAGCAGTACTTC.

The chain employs TRBV15 and TRBJ2-1; the match to TRBD2 covers 12 bases. The V segment lost 0 bases and the J segment 4 bases; nucleotides outside the gene matches: 7. CDR3 length: 18 residues. Germline CDR1 and CDR2: LNHNV and YYDKDF (reference sequence). Here the CDR3 DNA reads TGTGCCACCAGCAGAGATTCCCTAGCGGGGGGGTTTTACAATGAGCAGTTCTTC. Its protein is CATSRDSLAGGFYNEQFF.

The J gene is TRBJ2-1, the V gene TRBV6-5; no clear D gene. The CDR3 contains 14 residues. V lost 7 bases and J lost 6, with 16 bases in between. The V gene's germline CDR1 is MNHEY and CDR2 SVGAGI. The CDR3 DNA follows: TGTGCCAGCAACCCTAGGCCGAGTTCCAATGAGCAGTTCTTC. It specifies CASNPRPSSNEQFF.

J is TRBJ1-6 and V is TRBV30; perhaps TRBD1 as D (5 bases). The CDR3 contains 13 residues. V was pared by 3 bases and J by 8 bases, with 11 bases between. The germline gives CDR1 GTSNPN, CDR2 SVGIG (reference sequence). The CDR3 region has the DNA TGTGCCTGGAGGATCAGGGTAGATTCACCCCTCCACTTT. Amino acids: CAWRIRVDSPLHF.

The CDR3: CASSLGGEGYGYTF. The CDR3 region has the DNA TGTGCCAGCAGTTTAGGAGGGGAGGGCTATGGCTACACCTTC. The chain recombines TRBV27 with TRBJ1-2; D perhaps matches TRBD1 (5 bases). V dropped 2 bases and J dropped 4 bases, with 11 bases sitting between them. This CDR3 is built from 14 residues. Germline V gene data show CDR1 as MNHEY and CDR2 as SMNVEV (reference sequence).

This chain joins TRBV27 and TRBJ1-1; weak D call: TRBD1 (6 bases). From germline, CDR1 is MNHEY and CDR2 SMNVEV (reference sequence). There are 16 residues in the CDR3. Trimming took off 6 bases at V and 0 bases at J, with 17 bases between the two ends. The CDR3 loop reads CASRPYREGMNTEAFF. The CDR3 DNA reads TGTGCCAGCAGACCCTACAGGGAGGGGATGAACACTGAAGCTTTCTTT.

A remark on this clone: Within the sample, other DNA sequences also encode this same CDR3. The chain employs TRBV7-9 and TRBJ2-7; no clear D. Trimming removed 1 base from V and 0 bases from J, with 10 bases in between. The length of the CDR3 is 15 residues. Germline CDR1 reads SEHNR; CDR2 reads FQNEAQ (reference sequence). The CDR3 spells CASSLVGGASYEQYF. Here the CDR3 DNA reads TGTGCCAGCAGCTTAGTCGGCGGCGCCTCCTACGAGCAGTACTTC.

A few counts support this clone. V and J are TRBV27 and TRBJ1-1, with TRBD1 matching over 7 bases. Unmatched junction bases numbered 6, after V lost 7 bases and J lost 1 base. The CDR3 has 14 residues. Germline CDR1 MNHEY, CDR2 SMNVEV (reference sequence). This CDR3 is CASKSGQRNTEAFF. The CDR3, as DNA: TGTGCCAGCAAATCGGGACAGAGGAACACTGAAGCTTTCTTT.

The chain is built from TRBV23-1 and TRBJ1-4, with D perhaps matching TRBD1 (5 bases). TRBV23-1 is known as an ORF, though its function is uncertain. The CDR3 runs to 17 residues. Between the trimmed V and J ends, which lost 8 bases and 4 bases, there was a span of 23 bases. CDR3 DNA: TGCGCCAGCCAATCAGGGAAAGGAGATGGGTTTAATGAAAAACTGTTTTTT. Translating it yields CASQSGKGDGFNEKLFF.

This CDR3 reads CAISDQGSSTDTQYF. As DNA, the CDR3 is TGTGCCATCAGTGATCAAGGGAGCAGCACAGATACGCAGTATTTT. The chain joins TRBV10-3 to TRBJ2-3; tentative D call: TRBD2 (5 bases). This CDR3 is 15 amino acids long. The V and J ends lost 3 bases and 0 bases respectively, with 10 bases between them. Germline V CDR1 and CDR2: ENHRY, SYGVKD.

The rearrangement links TRBV28 to TRBJ1-2; D uncertain. This CDR3 has 12 amino acids. Germline loops: CDR1 MDHEN, CDR2 SYDVKM. V was trimmed by 3 bases and J by 3 bases, leaving 5 bases between them. CDR3: CASSFRDYGYTF. In DNA form, the CDR3 reads TGTGCCAGCAGTTTTCGGGACTATGGCTACACCTTC.

The rearrangement uses TRBV9 and TRBJ1-3; 8 bases are shared with TRBD1. CDR3 length equals 15 residues. Germline-derived CDR1 and CDR2 are SGDLS and YYNGEE. J was trimmed by 1 base and V by 1 base; bases with no gene match: 1. CDR3 DNA sequence: TGTGCCAGCAGCGTACAGGGGGCATCTGGAAACACCATATATTTT. Translated: CASSVQGASGNTIYF. The variable domain in full, with the rest retrieved from reference TRBV9 and TRBJ1-3, is DSGVTQTPKHLITATGQRVTLRCSPRSGDLSVYWYQQSLDQGLQFLIQYYNGEERAKGNILERFSAQQFPDLHSELNLSSLELGDSALYFCASSVQGASGNTIYFGEGSWLTVV.